This TCR beta chain was found in a study of blood T cells in healthy people across ages. Points from the study as a whole: Expanded clonotype shifts may have been confounded, as the donors had an unknown CMV status.

Using a J-beta primer mix together with a sample-barcoded 5' primer, a second PCR was run for roughly 6 to 12 cycles. One entry per CDR3 protein, called by TCRdb with MiXCR from the 5' RACE reads. The sample has about 1.8 million distinct CDR3 sequences; about 49% are singletons. Details on this clonotype: The antigen remains undetermined.

V lost 3 bases, J lost 8 bases, and 19 bases lay in between. Per germline, CDR1 SNHLY and CDR2 FYNNEI. This CDR3 spans 15 amino acids. The chain is built from TRBV2 and TRBJ1-2; D gene unclear. The source material was blood. The sequence was collected from a woman aged 40 to 55 in good health. DNA of the CDR3: TGTGCCAGCAGTGATGGTTCTAGGAACAGCATCGGCTACACCTTC. This sequence encodes CASSDGSRNSIGYTF.